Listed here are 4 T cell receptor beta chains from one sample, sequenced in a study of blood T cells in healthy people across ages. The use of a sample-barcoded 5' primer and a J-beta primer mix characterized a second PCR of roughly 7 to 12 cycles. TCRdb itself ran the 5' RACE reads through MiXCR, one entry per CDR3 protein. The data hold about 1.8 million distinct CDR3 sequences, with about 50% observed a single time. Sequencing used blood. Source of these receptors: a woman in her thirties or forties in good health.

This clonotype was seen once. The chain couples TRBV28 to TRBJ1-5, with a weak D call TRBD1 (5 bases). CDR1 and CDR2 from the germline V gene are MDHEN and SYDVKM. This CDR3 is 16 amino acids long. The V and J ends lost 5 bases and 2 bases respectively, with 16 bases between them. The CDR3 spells CASSDPGGLGNQPQHF. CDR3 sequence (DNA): TGTGCCAGCAGTGATCCCGGGGGTTTGGGCAATCAGCCCCAGCATTTT.

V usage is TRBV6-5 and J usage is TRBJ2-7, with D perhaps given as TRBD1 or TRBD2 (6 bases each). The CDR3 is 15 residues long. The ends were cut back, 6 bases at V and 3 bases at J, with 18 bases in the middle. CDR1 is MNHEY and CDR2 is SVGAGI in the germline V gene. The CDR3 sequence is CASRLKGGDFYEQYF. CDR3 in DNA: TGTGCCAGCAGACTGAAGGGGGGAGATTTCTACGAGCAGTACTTC.

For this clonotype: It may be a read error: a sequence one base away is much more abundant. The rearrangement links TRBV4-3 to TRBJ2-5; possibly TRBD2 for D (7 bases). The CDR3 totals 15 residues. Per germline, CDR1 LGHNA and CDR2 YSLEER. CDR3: CASSQGGGGQETLYF. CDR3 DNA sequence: TGCGCCAGCAGCCAAGGTGGCGGGGGCCAAGAGACCCTGTACTTC.

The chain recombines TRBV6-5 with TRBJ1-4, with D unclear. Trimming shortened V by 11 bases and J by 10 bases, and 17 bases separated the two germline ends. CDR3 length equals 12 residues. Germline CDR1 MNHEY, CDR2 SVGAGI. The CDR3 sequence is CAAGPTLTKLFF. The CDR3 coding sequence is TGTGCCGCAGGCCCTACGTTAACAAAACTGTTTTTT.